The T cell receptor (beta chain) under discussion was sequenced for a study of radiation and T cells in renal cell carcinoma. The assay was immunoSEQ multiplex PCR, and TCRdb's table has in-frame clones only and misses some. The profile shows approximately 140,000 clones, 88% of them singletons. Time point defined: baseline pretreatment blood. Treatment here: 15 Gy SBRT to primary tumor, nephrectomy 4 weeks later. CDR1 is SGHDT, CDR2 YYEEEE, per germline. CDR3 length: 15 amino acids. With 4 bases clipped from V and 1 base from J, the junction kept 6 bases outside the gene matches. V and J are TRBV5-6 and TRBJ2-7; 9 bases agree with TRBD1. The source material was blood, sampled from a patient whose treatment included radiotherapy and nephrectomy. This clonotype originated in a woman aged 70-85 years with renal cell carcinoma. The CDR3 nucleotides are TGTGCCAGCAGCCCCGGGACAGGGCTATCCTACGAGCAGTACTTC. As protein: CASSPGTGLSYEQYF.